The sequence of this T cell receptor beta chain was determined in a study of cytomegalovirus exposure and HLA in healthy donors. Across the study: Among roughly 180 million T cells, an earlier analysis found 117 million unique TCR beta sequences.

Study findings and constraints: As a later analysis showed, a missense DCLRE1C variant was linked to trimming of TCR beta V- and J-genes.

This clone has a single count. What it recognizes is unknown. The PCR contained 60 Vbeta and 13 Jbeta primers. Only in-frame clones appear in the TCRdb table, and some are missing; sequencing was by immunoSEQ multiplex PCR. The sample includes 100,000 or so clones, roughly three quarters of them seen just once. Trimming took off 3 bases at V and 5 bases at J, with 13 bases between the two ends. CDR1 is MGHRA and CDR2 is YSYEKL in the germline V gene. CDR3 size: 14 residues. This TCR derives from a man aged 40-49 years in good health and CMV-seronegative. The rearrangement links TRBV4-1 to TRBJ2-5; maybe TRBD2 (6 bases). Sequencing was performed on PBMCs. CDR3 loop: CASSQELASETQYF. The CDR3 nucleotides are TGCGCCAGCAGCCAGGAACTAGCATCCGAGACCCAGTACTTC.